This TCR beta chain was documented in a study of blood T cell repertoires in COVID-19. Study in general: Spain, Italy and the United States supplied samples that represented acute and convalescent COVID-19. PBMCs, B-cell-depleted T cells, or T cells provided the cDNA or gDNA that made up the material.

There are 12 residues in the CDR3. V was clipped by 4 bases and J by 3 bases, with 4 bases between them. CDR1 LGHNA and CDR2 YNFKEQ come from the germline V gene. In the source study's methods: Using reference gene primer amplification, nucleated cell counts were estimated. Repertoires were generated with immunoSEQ multiplex PCR, while TCRdb's copy carries only in-frame clones and drops some. V and J calls plus clone size are reproduced from that table; the DNA served to infer D and trimming. The sample carries around 130,000 clones, about 87% recorded once. This TCR derives from a man in his 60s with active or convalescent COVID-19. Sequences were obtained from peripheral blood. The chain combines TRBV4-2 with TRBJ2-1; no definite D call. The CDR3 reads CASSRVYNEQFF. CDR3 sequence (DNA): TGTGCCAGCAGCCGCGTCTACAATGAGCAGTTCTTC.